The 32 T cell receptor beta chains listed next were all sequenced from one sample in a study of blood T cell repertoires in COVID-19. TCRdb's copy holds only in-frame clones and misses some; the assay was immunoSEQ multiplex PCR. Of approximately 290,000 clones listed, 80% to 90% are singletons. The sequenced sample was PBMCs or T cells enriched from blood (not recorded which). The source of these receptors is a woman younger than 45 who had recovered from COVID-19.

This clone was counted once. The chain couples TRBV5-8 to TRBJ2-7; 7 nucleotides match TRBD1. The CDR3 extends over 14 amino acids. After removal of 3 bases from V and 4 bases from J, the junction contained 7 bases not matched to a gene. The germline V gene encodes CDR1 SGHTS and CDR2 YDEGEE. The CDR3 coding sequence is TGTGCCAGCAGCTCCCCGGGACAGAAATACGAGCAGTACTTC. Residues: CASSSPGQKYEQYF.

This chain uses TRBV6-2 or TRBV6-3 with TRBJ1-5; weak D call: TRBD1 (5 bases). CDR1 and CDR2 from the germline V gene are MNHEY and SVGEGT. Trimming shortened V by 6 bases and J by 0 bases, and 15 bases separated the two germline ends. The CDR3 totals 16 residues. CDR3 nucleotides: TGTGCCAGCAGCCCTGGAAGGGGTAATAGCAATCAGCCCCAGCATTTT. Its protein product is CASSPGRGNSNQPQHF.

The CDR3 here is CASRGSNQPQHF. In DNA, the CDR3 is TGTGCCAGCAGGGGCAGCAATCAGCCCCAGCATTTT. The V gene is TRBV12-3 or TRBV12-4, the J gene TRBJ1-5; D gene unclear. V was pared by 6 bases and J by 1 base, with 4 bases between. CDR3 length: 12 residues.

This clone was observed once. The chain joins TRBV28 to TRBJ1-1; 7 bases line up with TRBD1. CDR3 length: 15 residues. Germline V gene data show CDR1 as MDHEN and CDR2 as SYDVKM. V shed 5 bases and J 5 bases; nucleotides not matched to a gene: 11. CDR3 nucleotide sequence: TGTGCCAGCAGTGCCTCCCGAGACAGGGTTACTGAAGCTTTCTTT. It is translated as CASSASRDRVTEAFF. The full variable domain, its missing parts supplied by reference TRBV28 and TRBJ1-1, is DVKVTQSSRYLVKRTGEKVFLECVQDMDHENMFWYRQDPGLGLRLIYFSYDVKMKEKGDIPEGYSVSREKKERFSLILESASTNQTSMYLCASSASRDRVTEAFFGQGTRLTVV.

The V and J genes are TRBV6-5 and TRBJ1-3, with D unresolved. Trimming cost V 7 bases and J 4 bases, with 5 bases left between them. The CDR3 consists of 11 residues. Per the germline V gene, CDR1 is MNHEY and CDR2 is SVGAGI. The CDR3 region has the DNA TGTGCCAGCACTATAGGAAACACCATATATTTT. Amino acid sequence: CASTIGNTIYF.

Of note for this clone: Within the sample, other DNA sequences also encode this same CDR3. The V gene is TRBV7-2, the J gene TRBJ1-6, with TRBD1 matching 7 bases. Germline CDR1 SGHTA, CDR2 FQGNSA. The CDR3 runs 14 residues. Trimming cost V 1 base and J 7 bases; bases outside gene matches: 1. In DNA form, the CDR3 reads TGTGCCAGCAGCTTAGGGACAGGAAATTCACCCCTCCACTTT. Translation: CASSLGTGNSPLHF.

This chain uses TRBV7-2 with TRBJ2-1, with D possibly matching TRBD2 (6 bases). Trimming shortened V by 5 bases and J by 10 bases, and 18 bases separated the two germline ends. CDR3 size: 14 residues. CDR1 is SGHTA and CDR2 is FQGNSA in the germline V gene. CDR3 residues: CASSPLEGLREQFF. DNA of the CDR3: TGTGCCAGCAGCCCATTGGAGGGGCTACGAGAGCAGTTCTTC. The entire variable domain, with the rest obtained from reference TRBV7-2 and TRBJ2-1, is as follows: GAGVSQSPSNKVTEKGKDVELRCDPISGHTALYWYRQSLGQGLEFLIYFQGNSAPDKSGLPSDRFSAERTGGSVSTLTIQRTQQEDSAVYLCASSPLEGLREQFFGPGTRLTVL.

The genes are TRBV7-8 and TRBJ2-1; 16 bases fit TRBD2. The CDR3 is 22 residues long. The germline CDR1 and CDR2 sequences are SGHVS and FQNEAQ. V was clipped by 8 bases and J by 1 base; unmatched bases: 20. The CDR3 loop reads CASLWSGKPGLAGGRSYNEQFF. CDR3 sequence (DNA): TGTGCCAGCCTTTGGTCCGGAAAACCGGGACTAGCGGGAGGGCGGTCCTACAATGAGCAGTTCTTC.

This chain joins TRBV2 and TRBJ2-1, with TRBD2 matching over 7 bases. CDR3 length: 18 amino acids. Germline-derived CDR1 and CDR2 are SNHLY and FYNNEI. The ends lost 10 bases at V and 6 bases at J; junction bases unmatched: 24. The CDR3 is CATQLGLVAVRSCNEQFF. The CDR3 nucleotides read TGTGCCACCCAGCTCGGACTAGTTGCCGTACGTTCTTGCAATGAGCAGTTCTTC.

V is TRBV18 and J is TRBJ1-2, with D possibly matching TRBD1 (5 bases). The CDR3 loop spans 12 amino acids. V lost 5 bases and J lost 6, with 10 bases in between. Germline values: CDR1 KGHSH, CDR2 LQKENI. The CDR3 DNA reads TGTGCCAGCTCATCGGACACTCATGGCTACACCTTC. Translation gives CASSSDTHGYTF.

V gene TRBV28 combines with J gene TRBJ1-4; 7 bases agree with TRBD1. J gave up 7 bases and V 4 bases, and 12 bases lay outside the gene matches. The germline gives CDR1 MDHEN, CDR2 SYDVKM. The CDR3 spans 16 residues. The CDR3 nucleotides read TGTGCCAGCAGTTCAGGGGGTACTGGAGGGTTTGAAAAACTGTTTTTT. This sequence encodes CASSSGGTGGFEKLFF.

The gene calls are TRBV24-1 and TRBJ1-2; 7 bases fit TRBD1. This CDR3 comprises 13 residues. Germline CDR1 is KGHDR and CDR2 is SFDVKD. V lost 5 bases and J lost 2; bases outside the gene matches: 1. The DNA of the CDR3 is TGTGCCACCAGTGGACAGGGAAACTATGGCTACACCTTC. Protein product: CATSGQGNYGYTF.

The CDR3 DNA sequence: TGCGCCAGCTCCGGGGGAGCGGGGAACACCGGGGAGCTGTTTTTT. It yields the protein CASSGGAGNTGELFF. The chain employs TRBV10-1 and TRBJ2-2; tentative D call: TRBD2 (6 bases). This CDR3 contains 15 residues. V was shortened by 8 bases and J by 1 base, with 14 bases between the two germline ends. Looked up from germline, CDR1 is WNHNN and CDR2 is SYGVQD (reference sequence).

This clone was counted a few times. This sequence joins TRBV5-1 and TRBJ1-1; the D is unclear. The V gene lost 3 bases and the J gene lost 7 bases, with 25 bases spanning the gap. This CDR3 has 17 residues. Looked up from germline, CDR1 is SGHRS and CDR2 is YFSETQ. CDR3 sequence (DNA): TGCGCCAGCAGCTCCGCTTTACAGCTGGGCCAAAACCGTGAAGCTTTCTTT. Translating gives CASSSALQLGQNREAFF.

The chain has TRBV7-3 and TRBJ2-2; tentatively, D is TRBD1 (5 bases). The CDR3 loop spans 16 amino acids. Germline assignment: CDR1 SGHTA and CDR2 FQGTGA. V was cut by 1 base and J by 5 bases, with 14 bases left in between. The CDR3 protein is CASSLNTRDSTGELFF. The CDR3 nucleotides read TGTGCCAGCAGCTTAAATACCCGTGACAGTACCGGGGAGCTGTTTTTT. The full variable domain, in which reference TRBV7-3 and TRBJ2-2 provide the parts outside the CDR3, is GAGVSQTPSNKVTEKGKYVELRCDPISGHTALYWYRQSLGQGPEFLIYFQGTGAADDSGLPNDRFFAVRPEGSVSTLKIQRTERGDSAVYLCASSLNTRDSTGELFFGEGSRLTVL.

The chain employs TRBV28 and TRBJ2-7; TRBD1 matches at 8 bases. The V gene end was trimmed by 6 bases and the J gene end by 5 bases; junction bases not matched to a gene: 12. Germline CDR1 and CDR2: MDHEN and SYDVKM. The CDR3 contains 15 residues. CDR3 sequence: CASRSGGRGTHEQYF. CDR3 nucleotide sequence: TGTGCCAGCAGGTCAGGGGGCAGAGGGACGCACGAGCAGTACTTC.

V is TRBV7-2 and J is TRBJ2-7; 10 nucleotides agree with TRBD2. The trim removed 1 base at V and 4 bases at J, leaving 10 bases unmatched. Germline CDR1 reads SGHTA; CDR2 reads FQGNSA. The length of the CDR3 is 17 residues. Written as DNA, the CDR3 is TGTGCCAGCAGCTTAGTTCAGCGGGGGGGCCTAAGGTACGAGCAGTACTTC. Residues: CASSLVQRGGLRYEQYF. The whole variable domain, remainder taken from reference TRBV7-2 and TRBJ2-7, is GAGVSQSPSNKVTEKGKDVELRCDPISGHTALYWYRQSLGQGLEFLIYFQGNSAPDKSGLPSDRFSAERTGGSVSTLTIQRTQQEDSAVYLCASSLVQRGGLRYEQYFGPGTRLTVT.

The J gene is TRBJ2-7, the V gene TRBV28; maybe TRBD1 (6 bases). The germline V and J ends were trimmed by 7 bases and 2 bases, with 18 bases remaining between them. Germline lookup yields CDR1 MDHEN and CDR2 SYDVKM. The CDR3 sequence is 15 residues long. The CDR3 loop reads CASNTNRDGAYEQYF. CDR3 bases: TGTGCCAGCAACACCAACAGGGATGGGGCCTACGAGCAGTACTTC.

The chain couples TRBV12-3 or TRBV12-4 to TRBJ2-5; D unresolved. V was pared by 10 bases and J by 2 bases, with 14 bases between. The CDR3 loop spans 13 amino acids. CDR3 sequence reads: CATSSGFQETQYF. The CDR3 DNA is TGTGCCACGTCCTCCGGGTTTCAAGAGACCCAGTACTTC.

This rearrangement joins TRBV5-1 to TRBJ1-3; D gene uncertain. Germline CDR1 SGHRS, CDR2 YFSETQ. The CDR3 is made up of 15 amino acids. V was clipped by 5 bases and J by 0 bases, with 12 bases between them. The CDR3: CASSQADGSGNTIYF. CDR3 nucleotide sequence: TGCGCCAGCAGTCAAGCGGACGGCTCTGGAAACACCATATATTTT.

The genes are TRBV28 and TRBJ1-6; maybe TRBD1 (5 bases). Germline-derived CDR1 and CDR2 are MDHEN and SYDVKM. Trimming pared 8 bases from V and 10 bases from J, leaving 18 bases between. The length of the CDR3 is 14 residues. The CDR3 reads CASGLGEGKSPLHF. The DNA for the CDR3 is TGTGCCAGCGGGTTGGGGGAGGGAAAATCACCCCTCCACTTT.

V usage is TRBV5-6 and J usage is TRBJ2-2; 8 bases match TRBD1. Germline V gene lookup returns CDR1 SGHDT and CDR2 YYEEEE. J lost 5 bases, V lost 2 bases, and 8 bases had no gene match. This CDR3 spans 16 amino acids. The CDR3 loop reads CASSFGTGWRTGELFF. The CDR3, as DNA: TGTGCCAGCAGCTTTGGGACAGGTTGGCGGACCGGGGAGCTGTTTTTT.

This clone was detected once. V gene TRBV7-9 combines with J gene TRBJ1-3; D call uncertain. The CDR3 totals 14 residues. V lost 6 bases and J lost 0, with 9 bases in between. Germline CDR1 reads SEHNR; CDR2 reads FQNEAQ (reference sequence). DNA of the CDR3: TGTGCCAGCAGGAACGGTGTCTCTGGAAACACCATATATTTT. It codes for CASRNGVSGNTIYF. Together with reference TRBV7-9 and TRBJ1-3, the CDR3 gives the full variable domain: DTGVSQNPRHKITKRGQNVTFRCDPISEHNRLYWYRQTLGQGPEFLTYFQNEAQLEKSRLLSDRFSAERPKGSFSTLEIQRTEQGDSAMYLCASRNGVSGNTIYFGEGSWLTVV.

The chain uses TRBV10-2 and TRBJ2-3; D uncertain. This CDR3 region has 15 residues. With 11 bases removed from V and 11 bases from J, the gap between germline ends came to 29 bases. CDR1 and CDR2 (germline): WSHSY, SAAADI. In DNA form, the CDR3 reads TGCGCCGGTTCTACCGGGTCCCTCCTCCCAGTTGGGCAGTATTTT. Translated: CAGSTGSLLPVGQYF.

The chain links TRBV5-6 to TRBJ2-7; 10 bases line up with TRBD1. V lost 8 bases and J lost 5; bases outside the gene matches: 7. The length of the CDR3 is 13 residues. Germline loops: CDR1 SGHDT, CDR2 YYEEEE. The CDR3 sequence: CASRLDRGHEQYF. In nucleotides, the CDR3 is TGTGCCAGTAGGCTAGACAGGGGGCACGAGCAGTACTTC.

This clone was observed once. The chain joins TRBV13 to TRBJ2-3, with a tentative D call TRBD2 (5 bases). The germline CDR1 and CDR2 sequences are PRHDT and FYEKMQ (reference sequence). The CDR3 sequence is 18 residues long. Trimming removed 5 bases at V and 0 bases at J, with 21 bases between. The CDR3 here is CASSPTGSFGRSTDTQYF. In nucleotides, the CDR3 is TGTGCCAGCAGCCCAACCGGCAGCTTTGGGAGAAGCACAGATACGCAGTATTTT. Variable domain in full (rest from reference TRBV13 and TRBJ2-3): AAGVIQSPRHLIKEKRETATLKCYPIPRHDTVYWYQQGPGQDPQFLISFYEKMQSDKGSIPDRFSAQQFSDYHSELNMSSLELGDSALYFCASSPTGSFGRSTDTQYFGPGTRLTVL.

This clone was picked up a small number of times. In nucleotides, the CDR3 is TGTGCCAGCGAGGAACGGGACAGGGGCGGCACTGAAGCTTTCTTT. Its protein is CASEERDRGGTEAFF. The gene calls are TRBV2 and TRBJ1-1; 10 nucleotides line up with TRBD1. The V and J ends lost 8 bases and 4 bases, in that order; junction bases with no gene match: 10. CDR1 is SNHLY, CDR2 FYNNEI, per germline. CDR3 size: 15 residues.

This rearrangement joins TRBV19 to TRBJ1-1; 7 nucleotides align to TRBD1. The ends lost 6 bases at V and 1 base at J; junction bases unmatched: 14. Germline assignment: CDR1 LNHDA and CDR2 SQIVND (reference sequence). The CDR3 consists of 17 residues. This chain's CDR3 is CASSRRNRGSANTEAFF. Written as DNA, the CDR3 is TGTGCCAGTAGCAGGAGAAACAGGGGTTCGGCGAACACTGAAGCTTTCTTT.

The count of this clone is one. Germline and junction disagree at one end, which may indicate a read error. The rearrangement joins TRBV28 to TRBJ2-1; D possibly corresponds to TRBD2 (5 bases). Looked up from germline, CDR1 is MDHEN and CDR2 is SYDVKM. The CDR3 has 13 residues. CDR3 residues: CASSLWRSGEQFF. Here the CDR3 DNA reads TGTGCCAGCAGTCTATGGAGAAGCGGTGAGCAGTTCTTC.

The J gene is TRBJ2-4, the V gene TRBV13; a weak D match, TRBD2 (6 bases). Germline V gene sequence: CDR1 PRHDT, CDR2 FYEKMQ (reference sequence). CDR3 length: 16 residues. V was clipped by 4 bases and J by 3 bases, with 16 bases between them. CDR3 bases: TGTGCCAGCAGCTCGTCCACGCGGGGAGGCAAAAACATTCAGTACTTC. Residues: CASSSSTRGGKNIQYF.

This clone appeared a few times. The chain employs TRBV28 and TRBJ1-4, with 8 positions matching TRBD1. Per germline, CDR1 MDHEN and CDR2 SYDVKM. J was trimmed by 8 bases and V by 2 bases; bases with no gene match: 4. The CDR3 has 14 amino acids. The CDR3 region has the DNA TGTGCCAGCAGTTTAAGACAGGGGAGGGAAAAACTGTTTTTT. Its protein is CASSLRQGREKLFF.

The chain uses TRBV6-1 and TRBJ2-6, with 9 positions matching TRBD1. The V segment lost 4 bases and the J segment 0 bases; nucleotides outside the gene matches: 4. Germline CDR1 reads MNHNS; CDR2 reads SASEGT. The CDR3 has 17 amino acids. The CDR3 DNA follows: TGTGCCAGCAGTGTTGACAGGGGGTTCTCTGGGGCCAACGTCCTGACTTTC. It specifies CASSVDRGFSGANVLTF.